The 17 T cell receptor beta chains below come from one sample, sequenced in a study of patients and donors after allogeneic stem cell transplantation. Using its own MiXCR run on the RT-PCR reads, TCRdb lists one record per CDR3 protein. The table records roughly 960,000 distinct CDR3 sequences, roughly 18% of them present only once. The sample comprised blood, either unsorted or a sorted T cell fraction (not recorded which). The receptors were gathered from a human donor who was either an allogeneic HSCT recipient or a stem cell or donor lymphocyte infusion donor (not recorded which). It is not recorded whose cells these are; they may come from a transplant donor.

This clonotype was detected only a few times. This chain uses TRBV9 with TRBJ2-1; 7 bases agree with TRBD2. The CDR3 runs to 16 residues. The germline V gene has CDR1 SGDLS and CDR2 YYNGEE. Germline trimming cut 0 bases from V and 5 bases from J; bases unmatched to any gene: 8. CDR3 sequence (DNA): TGTGCCAGCAGCGTAGCTGGGGGGGGTAAGAACAATGAGCAGTTCTTC. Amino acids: CASSVAGGGKNNEQFF. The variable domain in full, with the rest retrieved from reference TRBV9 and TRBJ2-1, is DSGVTQTPKHLITATGQRVTLRCSPRSGDLSVYWYQQSLDQGLQFLIQYYNGEERAKGNILERFSAQQFPDLHSELNLSSLELGDSALYFCASSVAGGGKNNEQFFGPGTRLTVL.

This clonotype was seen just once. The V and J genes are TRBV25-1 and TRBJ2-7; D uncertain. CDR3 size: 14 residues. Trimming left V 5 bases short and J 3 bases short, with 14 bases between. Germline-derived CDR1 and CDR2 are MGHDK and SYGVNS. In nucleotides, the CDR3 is TGTGCCAGCAGTAAAGCCCCCTGGGGCTACGAGCAGTACTTC. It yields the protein CASSKAPWGYEQYF.

This chain's CDR3 is CSVESGNTEAFF. CDR3 DNA: TGCAGCGTTGAATCGGGGAACACTGAAGCTTTCTTT. The chain employs TRBV29-1 and TRBJ1-1; D not certain. The CDR3 length is 12 residues. Between the trimmed V and J ends, which lost 2 bases and 1 base, there was a span of 5 bases. Germline assignment: CDR1 SQVTM and CDR2 ANQGSEA.

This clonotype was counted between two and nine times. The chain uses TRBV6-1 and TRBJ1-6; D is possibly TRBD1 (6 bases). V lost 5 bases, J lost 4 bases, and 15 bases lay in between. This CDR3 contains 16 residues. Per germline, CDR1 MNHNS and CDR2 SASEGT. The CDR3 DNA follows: TGTGCCAGCAGTCTATCCCGCAGGGGTTATAATTCACCCCTCCACTTT. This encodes CASSLSRRGYNSPLHF.

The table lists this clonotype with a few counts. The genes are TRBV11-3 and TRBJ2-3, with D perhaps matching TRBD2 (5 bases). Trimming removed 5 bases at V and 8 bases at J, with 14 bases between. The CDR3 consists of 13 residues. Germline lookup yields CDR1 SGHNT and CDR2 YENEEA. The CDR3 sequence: CASSQSSGSTQYF. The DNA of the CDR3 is TGTGCCAGCAGCCAAAGTTCGGGGTCTACGCAGTATTTT.

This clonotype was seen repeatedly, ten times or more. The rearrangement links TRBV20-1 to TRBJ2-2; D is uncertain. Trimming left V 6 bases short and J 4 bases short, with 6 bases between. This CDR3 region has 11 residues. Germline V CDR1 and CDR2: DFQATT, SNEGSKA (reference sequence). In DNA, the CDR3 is TGCAGTGCAGGCCGCACCGGGGAGCTGTTTTTT. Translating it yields CSAGRTGELFF.

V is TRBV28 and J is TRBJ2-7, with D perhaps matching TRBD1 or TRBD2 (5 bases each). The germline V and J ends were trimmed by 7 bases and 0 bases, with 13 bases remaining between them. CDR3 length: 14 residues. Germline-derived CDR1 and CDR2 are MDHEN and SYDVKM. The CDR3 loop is CASTRDGASYEQYF. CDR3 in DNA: TGTGCCAGCACCCGGGACGGAGCCTCCTACGAGCAGTACTTC.

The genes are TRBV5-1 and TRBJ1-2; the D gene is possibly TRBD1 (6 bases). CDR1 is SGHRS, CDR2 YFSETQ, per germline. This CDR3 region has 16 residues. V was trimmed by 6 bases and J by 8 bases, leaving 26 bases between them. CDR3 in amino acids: CASTTGAATKGGGYTF. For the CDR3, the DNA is TGCGCCAGCACGACGGGGGCAGCTACCAAGGGGGGAGGCTACACCTTC.

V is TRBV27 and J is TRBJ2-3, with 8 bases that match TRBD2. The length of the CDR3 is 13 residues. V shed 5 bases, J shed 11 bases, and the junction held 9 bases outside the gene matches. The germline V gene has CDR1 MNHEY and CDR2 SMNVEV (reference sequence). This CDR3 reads CASSRRTSPLQYF. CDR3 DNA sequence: TGTGCCAGCAGTCGAAGGACTAGCCCATTGCAGTATTTT.

CDR3 loop: CASSHPPSGITDTQYF. Here the CDR3 DNA reads TGTGCCAGCAGCCATCCCCCCTCCGGGATAACAGATACGCAGTATTTT. The chain is built from TRBV3-1 and TRBJ2-3; D possibly corresponds to TRBD2 (5 bases). Germline-derived CDR1 and CDR2 are LGHDT and YNNKEL (reference sequence). V was shortened by 3 bases and J by 3 bases, with 16 bases between the two germline ends. This CDR3 is 16 amino acids long.

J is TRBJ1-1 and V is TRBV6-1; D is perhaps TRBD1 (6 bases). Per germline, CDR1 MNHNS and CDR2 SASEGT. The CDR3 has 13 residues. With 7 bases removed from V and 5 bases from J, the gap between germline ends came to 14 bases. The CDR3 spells CASNRGVTTEAFF. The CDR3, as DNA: TGTGCCAGCAATAGGGGGGTGACGACTGAAGCTTTCTTT.

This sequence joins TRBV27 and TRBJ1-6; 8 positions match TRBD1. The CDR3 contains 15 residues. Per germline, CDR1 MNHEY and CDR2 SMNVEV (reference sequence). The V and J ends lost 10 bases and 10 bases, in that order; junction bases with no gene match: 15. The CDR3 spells CATSWRTGPSSPLHF. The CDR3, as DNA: TGTGCCACCAGCTGGAGGACAGGGCCCTCATCACCCCTCCACTTT.

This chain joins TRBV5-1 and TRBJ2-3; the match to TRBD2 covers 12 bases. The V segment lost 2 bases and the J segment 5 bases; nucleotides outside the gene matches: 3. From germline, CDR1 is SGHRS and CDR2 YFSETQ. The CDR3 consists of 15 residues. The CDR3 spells CASSLPGLAGDTQYF. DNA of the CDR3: TGCGCCAGCAGCTTACCGGGACTAGCGGGAGATACGCAGTATTTT.

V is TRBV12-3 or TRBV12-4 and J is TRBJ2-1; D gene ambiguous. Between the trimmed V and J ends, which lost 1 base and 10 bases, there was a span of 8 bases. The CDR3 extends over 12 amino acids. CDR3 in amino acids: CASSLEASEQFF. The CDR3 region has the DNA TGTGCCAGCAGTTTAGAGGCCAGCGAGCAGTTCTTC.

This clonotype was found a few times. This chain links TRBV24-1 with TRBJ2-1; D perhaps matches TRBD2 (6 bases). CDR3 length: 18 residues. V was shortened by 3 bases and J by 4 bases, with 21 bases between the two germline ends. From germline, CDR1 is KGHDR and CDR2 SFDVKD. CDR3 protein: CATSDPVRAGERYNEQFF. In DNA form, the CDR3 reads TGTGCCACCAGTGATCCGGTTCGAGCGGGTGAGAGGTACAATGAGCAGTTCTTC.

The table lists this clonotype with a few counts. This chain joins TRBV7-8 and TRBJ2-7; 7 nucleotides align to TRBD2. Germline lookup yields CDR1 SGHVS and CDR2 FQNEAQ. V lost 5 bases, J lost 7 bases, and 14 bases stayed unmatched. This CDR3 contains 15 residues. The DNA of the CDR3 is TGTGCCAGCAGCGCATCAAGCGGGGCGCTGGGGGAGCAGTACTTC. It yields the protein CASSASSGALGEQYF.

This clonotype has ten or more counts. The CDR3 DNA follows: TGCGCCAGCAGCTTGGTGGGGGCCGAGCAGTACTTC. This translates into CASSLVGAEQYF. The rearrangement uses TRBV5-1 and TRBJ2-7; tentative D call: TRBD1 (6 bases). Trimming left V 0 bases short and J 6 bases short, with 7 bases between. This CDR3 is 12 amino acids long. Germline assignment: CDR1 SGHRS and CDR2 YFSETQ.